The entry that follows covers one TCR beta chain sequence. These data belong to a study of OX40 agonist ivuxolimab in advanced cancers. Study information: A partial response was reached by three patients: one with hepatocellular carcinoma and two with cutaneous melanoma.

Repertoires were generated with immunoSEQ multiplex PCR, while TCRdb's copy carries only in-frame clones and drops some. The table has about 72,000 clones, 85% to 90% seen once; the top ten hold about 0.99%. CDR1 is SQVTM and CDR2 is ANQGSEA in the germline V gene. This CDR3 spans 12 amino acids. The V end was cut by 4 bases, the J end by 3 bases, with 9 bases between. J is TRBJ2-5 and V is TRBV29-1; no reliable D call. Sequencing used CD4+ or CD8+ T cells sorted from blood, obtained in a trial of the OX40 agonist ivuxolimab. This receptor was identified in an adult with an advanced solid tumor such as melanoma, head and neck, liver or kidney cancer. CDR3 sequence reads: CSVVPKKETQYF. The CDR3 region has the DNA TGCAGCGTTGTTCCAAAGAAAGAGACCCAGTACTTC. The full variable domain, with the rest looked up from reference TRBV29-1 and TRBJ2-5, is SAVISQKPSRDICQRGTSLTIQCQVDSQVTMMFWYRQQPGQSLTLIATANQGSEATYESGFVIDKFPISRPNLTFSTLTVSNMSPEDSSIYLCSVVPKKETQYFGPGTRLLVL.